This is a list of T cell receptor beta chains from one sample in a study of T cell responses to AZD1222 COVID-19 vaccine. Only in-frame clones appear in the TCRdb table, and some are missing; sequencing was by immunoSEQ multiplex PCR. Of more than 150,000 clones detected, around 93% appear once; the ten largest clones hold roughly 10%. Sequenced material: peripheral blood, taken on day 0 of AZD1222 vaccination. These receptors all come from an adult in good health. CDR3s include the opening cysteine and the closing phenylalanine or tryptophan. The order of the fields is clone size, J gene, CDR3 length, D gene, V gene, CDR3 protein, CDR3 DNA. D genes are given only for firm matches. Not every row has a clone size; where given, it reads once, few, many or a size class.

clone size: -
J gene: TRBJ2-1
CDR3 length: 11
D gene: -
V gene: TRBV30
CDR3 protein: CAWQLGGKQFF
CDR3 DNA: TGTGCCTGGCAACTGGGAGGAAAGCAGTTCTTC

clone size: -
J gene: TRBJ2-1
CDR3 length: 15
D gene: -
V gene: TRBV24-1
CDR3 protein: CATSGGHSSYNEQFF
CDR3 DNA: TGTGCCACCAGTGGGGGGCACAGCTCCTACAATGAGCAGTTCTTC

clone size: -
J gene: TRBJ2-1
CDR3 length: 13
D gene: -
V gene: TRBV5-1
CDR3 protein: CASSLVVPNEQFF
CDR3 DNA: TGCGCCAGCAGCTTGGTCGTCCCGAATGAGCAGTTCTTC

clone size: -
J gene: TRBJ2-1
CDR3 length: 11
D gene: -
V gene: TRBV30
CDR3 protein: CAWRGASEQFF
CDR3 DNA: TGTGCCTGGAGGGGGGCGAGTGAGCAGTTCTTC

clone size: -
J gene: TRBJ2-2
CDR3 length: 15
D gene: -
V gene: TRBV9
CDR3 protein: CASSVGGGSTGELFF
CDR3 DNA: TGTGCCAGCAGCGTAGGAGGGGGGAGCACCGGGGAGCTGTTTTTT

clone size: -
J gene: TRBJ2-7
CDR3 length: 15
D gene: TRBD2
V gene: TRBV11-2
CDR3 protein: CASSSGLAGVYEQYF
CDR3 DNA: TGTGCCAGCAGCTCCGGACTAGCGGGAGTGTACGAGCAGTACTTC

clone size: -
J gene: TRBJ1-3
CDR3 length: 15
D gene: -
V gene: TRBV3-1/TRBV3-2
CDR3 protein: CASSHDTGSGNTIYF
CDR3 DNA: TGTGCCAGCAGCCATGACACCGGCTCTGGAAACACCATATATTTT

clone size: -
J gene: TRBJ1-4
CDR3 length: 12
D gene: -
V gene: TRBV24-1
CDR3 protein: CATSDSQEKLFF
CDR3 DNA: TGTGCCACCAGTGATTCGCAGGAAAAACTGTTTTTT

clone size: -
J gene: TRBJ1-1
CDR3 length: 12
D gene: -
V gene: TRBV19
CDR3 protein: CASIRGLGKAFF
CDR3 DNA: TGTGCCAGTATCAGAGGATTGGGGAAAGCTTTCTTT

clone size: many
J gene: TRBJ2-3
CDR3 length: 14
D gene: -
V gene: TRBV21-1
CDR3 protein: CASSEGEGRAAQYF
CDR3 DNA: TGTGCCAGCAGTGAGGGGGAGGGCCGCGCTGCGCAGTATTTT

clone size: once
J gene: TRBJ1-4
CDR3 length: 14
D gene: -
V gene: TRBV5-6
CDR3 protein: CASSLASHNEKLFF
CDR3 DNA: TGTGCCAGCAGCTTAGCCAGCCATAATGAAAAACTGTTTTTT

clone size: -
J gene: TRBJ2-7
CDR3 length: 17
D gene: -
V gene: TRBV28
CDR3 protein: CASSPEATGWAPGEQYF
CDR3 DNA: TGTGCCAGCAGTCCAGAAGCCACGGGTTGGGCTCCTGGCGAGCAGTACTTC

clone size: -
J gene: TRBJ1-3
CDR3 length: 14
D gene: TRBD1
V gene: TRBV30
CDR3 protein: CAWTPGTGAYTIYF
CDR3 DNA: TGTGCCTGGACCCCAGGGACAGGGGCATACACCATATATTTT

clone size: -
J gene: TRBJ1-6
CDR3 length: 19
D gene: -
V gene: TRBV28
CDR3 protein: CASSLSIGGGGAYNSPLHF
CDR3 DNA: TGTGCCAGCAGCCTTTCAATTGGAGGGGGGGGAGCCTATAATTCACCCCTCCACTTT

clone size: -
J gene: TRBJ2-3
CDR3 length: 15
D gene: TRBD2
V gene: TRBV2
CDR3 protein: CASRGLALSTDTQYF
CDR3 DNA: TGTGCCAGCAGGGGACTAGCCCTTAGCACAGATACGCAGTATTTT

clone size: -
J gene: TRBJ2-3
CDR3 length: 13
D gene: -
V gene: TRBV9
CDR3 protein: CASKGWGTDTQYF
CDR3 DNA: TGTGCCAGCAAGGGTTGGGGCACAGATACGCAGTATTTT

clone size: few
J gene: TRBJ1-5
CDR3 length: 14
D gene: -
V gene: TRBV27
CDR3 protein: CASSLLQGFQPQHF
CDR3 DNA: TGTGCCAGCAGTCTTTTACAGGGTTTTCAGCCCCAGCATTTT

clone size: -
J gene: TRBJ2-1
CDR3 length: 12
D gene: -
V gene: TRBV11-3
CDR3 protein: CASSQTPNEQFF
CDR3 DNA: TGTGCCAGCAGCCAAACACCAAATGAGCAGTTCTTC

clone size: -
J gene: TRBJ2-3
CDR3 length: 14
D gene: TRBD2
V gene: TRBV29-1
CDR3 protein: CSVASGSRVDTQYF
CDR3 DNA: TGCAGCGTTGCTAGCGGGAGTCGGGTAGATACGCAGTATTTT

clone size: -
J gene: TRBJ2-5
CDR3 length: 17
D gene: -
V gene: TRBV7-9
CDR3 protein: CASSLDQLGRRGETQYF
CDR3 DNA: TGTGCCAGCAGCTTAGATCAACTGGGACGTCGAGGGGAGACCCAGTACTTC

clone size: -
J gene: TRBJ1-2
CDR3 length: 12
D gene: -
V gene: TRBV15
CDR3 protein: CATSRDNYGYTF
CDR3 DNA: TGTGCCACCAGCAGAGACAACTATGGCTACACCTTC

clone size: -
J gene: TRBJ2-7
CDR3 length: 12
D gene: -
V gene: TRBV27
CDR3 protein: CASSFRGHEQYF
CDR3 DNA: TGTGCCAGCAGTTTCCGAGGGCACGAGCAGTACTTC

clone size: -
J gene: TRBJ2-7
CDR3 length: 14
D gene: -
V gene: TRBV19
CDR3 protein: CASSYAGRTYEQYF
CDR3 DNA: TGTGCCAGTAGTTATGCGGGGCGGACCTACGAGCAGTACTTC

clone size: -
J gene: TRBJ1-6
CDR3 length: 14
D gene: -
V gene: TRBV5-1
CDR3 protein: CASSFSVYNSPLHF
CDR3 DNA: TGCGCCAGCAGCTTTTCGGTTTATAATTCACCCCTCCACTTT

clone size: -
J gene: TRBJ1-1
CDR3 length: 13
D gene: TRBD1
V gene: TRBV5-4
CDR3 protein: CASERQGNTEAFF
CDR3 DNA: TGTGCCAGCGAGAGACAGGGAAACACTGAAGCTTTCTTT

clone size: -
J gene: TRBJ2-5
CDR3 length: 17
D gene: -
V gene: TRBV5-6
CDR3 protein: CASSHPRTVKIQETQYF
CDR3 DNA: TGTGCCAGCAGCCACCCGAGGACAGTCAAAATTCAAGAGACCCAGTACTTC

clone size: -
J gene: TRBJ2-1
CDR3 length: 14
D gene: -
V gene: TRBV6-2/TRBV6-3
CDR3 protein: CASSYLAEYNEQFF
CDR3 DNA: TGTGCCAGCAGTTACCTTGCGGAGTACAATGAGCAGTTCTTC

clone size: -
J gene: TRBJ1-5
CDR3 length: 17
D gene: -
V gene: TRBV2
CDR3 protein: CASSEGLLIVGNQPQHF
CDR3 DNA: TGTGCCAGCAGTGAAGGATTGCTTATAGTCGGCAATCAGCCCCAGCATTTT

clone size: -
J gene: TRBJ1-4
CDR3 length: 13
D gene: -
V gene: TRBV12-3/TRBV12-4
CDR3 protein: CASSPHWDEKLFF
CDR3 DNA: TGTGCCAGCAGTCCGCACTGGGATGAAAAACTGTTTTTT

clone size: few
J gene: TRBJ2-3
CDR3 length: 15
D gene: -
V gene: TRBV7-3
CDR3 protein: CASSFEGRRTDTQYF
CDR3 DNA: TGTGCCAGCAGCTTCGAGGGGCGCAGAACAGATACGCAGTATTTT

clone size: -
J gene: TRBJ1-2
CDR3 length: 12
D gene: -
V gene: TRBV19
CDR3 protein: CASSIERYGYTF
CDR3 DNA: TGTGCCAGTAGTATTGAACGGTATGGCTACACCTTC

clone size: -
J gene: TRBJ1-1
CDR3 length: 15
D gene: -
V gene: TRBV7-8
CDR3 protein: CASSRLGLSQTEAFF
CDR3 DNA: TGTGCCAGCAGCAGACTGGGACTCTCCCAAACTGAAGCTTTCTTT

clone size: -
J gene: TRBJ1-5
CDR3 length: 16
D gene: TRBD1
V gene: TRBV24-1
CDR3 protein: CATSDPSQGAYQPQHF
CDR3 DNA: TGTGCCACCAGTGACCCTAGCCAGGGGGCCTATCAGCCCCAGCATTTT

clone size: -
J gene: TRBJ1-2
CDR3 length: 13
D gene: TRBD1
V gene: TRBV18
CDR3 protein: CASSPRDSDSYTF
CDR3 DNA: TGTGCCAGCTCACCAAGGGACAGCGATAGCTACACCTTC

clone size: -
J gene: TRBJ1-4
CDR3 length: 16
D gene: -
V gene: TRBV9
CDR3 protein: CASSVAPGTRSEKLFF
CDR3 DNA: TGTGCCAGCAGCGTAGCGCCCGGGACACGGTCAGAAAAACTGTTTTTT

clone size: -
J gene: TRBJ2-7
CDR3 length: 14
D gene: TRBD1
V gene: TRBV19
CDR3 protein: CASSTTRTGYEQYF
CDR3 DNA: TGTGCCAGTAGTACAACCCGGACAGGCTACGAGCAGTACTTC

clone size: -
J gene: TRBJ2-3
CDR3 length: 14
D gene: TRBD2
V gene: TRBV28
CDR3 protein: CASSQTSVTDTQYF
CDR3 DNA: TGTGCCAGCAGCCAGACTAGCGTTACAGATACGCAGTATTTT

clone size: -
J gene: TRBJ1-4
CDR3 length: 17
D gene: TRBD1
V gene: TRBV9
CDR3 protein: CASSEGQGAPVREKLFF
CDR3 DNA: TGTGCCAGCAGCGAGGGACAGGGGGCCCCGGTTAGAGAAAAACTGTTTTTT

clone size: few
J gene: TRBJ2-1
CDR3 length: 17
D gene: -
V gene: TRBV4-1
CDR3 protein: CASSQLGLSSSYNEQFF
CDR3 DNA: TGCGCCAGCAGCCAGTTGGGACTTTCTAGCTCCTACAATGAGCAGTTCTTC

clone size: -
J gene: TRBJ2-7
CDR3 length: 18
D gene: -
V gene: TRBV7-9
CDR3 protein: CASSRSTQLDFGSYEQYF
CDR3 DNA: TGTGCCAGCAGTCGCTCGACGCAACTGGACTTCGGCTCCTACGAGCAGTACTTC

clone size: -
J gene: TRBJ2-2
CDR3 length: 17
D gene: -
V gene: TRBV4-1
CDR3 protein: CASSQVSGVANTGELFF
CDR3 DNA: TGCGCCAGCAGCCAAGTTTCGGGAGTAGCGAACACCGGGGAGCTGTTTTTT

clone size: -
J gene: TRBJ2-5
CDR3 length: 15
D gene: -
V gene: TRBV27
CDR3 protein: CASSLLAGIGETQYF
CDR3 DNA: TGTGCCAGCAGTTTACTCGCGGGGATTGGAGAGACCCAGTACTTC

clone size: -
J gene: TRBJ1-6
CDR3 length: 15
D gene: TRBD1
V gene: TRBV28
CDR3 protein: CASSPGTGGNSPLHF
CDR3 DNA: TGTGCCAGCAGCCCCGGGACAGGGGGTAATTCACCCCTCCACTTT

clone size: -
J gene: TRBJ2-7
CDR3 length: 15
D gene: TRBD1
V gene: TRBV24-1
CDR3 protein: CATSDPGQKAYEQYF
CDR3 DNA: TGTGCCACCAGTGATCCGGGACAGAAAGCCTACGAGCAGTACTTC

clone size: -
J gene: TRBJ1-1
CDR3 length: 13
D gene: -
V gene: TRBV19
CDR3 protein: CASSIWGNTEAFF
CDR3 DNA: TGTGCCAGTAGTATATGGGGGAACACTGAAGCTTTCTTT

clone size: -
J gene: TRBJ1-5
CDR3 length: 14
D gene: -
V gene: TRBV6-5
CDR3 protein: CASSYTYSNQPQHF
CDR3 DNA: TGTGCCAGCAGTTACACCTATAGCAATCAGCCCCAGCATTTT

clone size: -
J gene: TRBJ1-4
CDR3 length: 16
D gene: -
V gene: TRBV27
CDR3 protein: CASSEWTAQPPEKLFF
CDR3 DNA: TGTGCCAGCAGTGAATGGACAGCGCAACCCCCCGAAAAACTGTTTTTT

clone size: -
J gene: TRBJ1-3
CDR3 length: 14
D gene: -
V gene: TRBV19
CDR3 protein: CASTLGGAGNTIYF
CDR3 DNA: TGTGCCAGTACTCTAGGGGGAGCTGGAAACACCATATATTTT

clone size: -
J gene: TRBJ1-2
CDR3 length: 14
D gene: -
V gene: TRBV19
CDR3 protein: CASSSQGFNYGYTF
CDR3 DNA: TGTGCCAGTAGCTCGCAGGGATTTAACTATGGCTACACCTTC

clone size: -
J gene: TRBJ2-7
CDR3 length: 13
D gene: TRBD1
V gene: TRBV5-5
CDR3 protein: CASTSLDRDEQYF
CDR3 DNA: TGTGCCAGCACCTCACTGGACAGGGACGAGCAGTACTTC

clone size: -
J gene: TRBJ2-2
CDR3 length: 14
D gene: -
V gene: TRBV7-3
CDR3 protein: CASSGRTDGGELFF
CDR3 DNA: TGTGCCAGCAGCGGCCGGACCGATGGCGGGGAGCTGTTTTTT

clone size: -
J gene: TRBJ2-7
CDR3 length: 15
D gene: TRBD2
V gene: TRBV5-1
CDR3 protein: CASSGSGRFAYEQYF
CDR3 DNA: TGCGCCAGCAGCGGTAGCGGGAGGTTCGCCTACGAGCAGTACTTC

clone size: -
J gene: TRBJ2-3
CDR3 length: 16
D gene: TRBD1
V gene: TRBV27
CDR3 protein: CASNYGTGGATDTQYF
CDR3 DNA: TGTGCCAGCAACTACGGGACAGGGGGGGCCACAGATACGCAGTATTTT